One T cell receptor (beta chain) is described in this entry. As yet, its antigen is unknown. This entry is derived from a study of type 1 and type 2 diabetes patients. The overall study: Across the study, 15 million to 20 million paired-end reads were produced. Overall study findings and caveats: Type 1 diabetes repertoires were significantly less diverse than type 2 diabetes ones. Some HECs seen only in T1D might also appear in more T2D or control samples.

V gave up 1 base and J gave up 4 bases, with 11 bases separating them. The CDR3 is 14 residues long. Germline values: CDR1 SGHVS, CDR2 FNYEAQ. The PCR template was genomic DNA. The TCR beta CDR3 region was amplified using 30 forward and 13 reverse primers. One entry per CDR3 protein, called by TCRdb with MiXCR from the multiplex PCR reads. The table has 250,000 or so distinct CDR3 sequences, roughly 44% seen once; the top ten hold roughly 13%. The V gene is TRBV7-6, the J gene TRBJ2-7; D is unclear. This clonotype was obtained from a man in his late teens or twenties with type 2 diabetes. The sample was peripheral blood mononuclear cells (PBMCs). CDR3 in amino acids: CASSLGDGPYEQYF. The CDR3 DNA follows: TGTGCCAGCAGCTTAGGGGATGGCCCTTACGAGCAGTACTTC. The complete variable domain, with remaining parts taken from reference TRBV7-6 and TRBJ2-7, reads GAGVSQSPRYKVTKRGQDVALRCDPISGHVSLYWYRQALGQGPEFLTYFNYEAQQDKSGLPNDRFSAERPEGSISTLTIQRTEQRDSAMYRCASSLGDGPYEQYFGPGTRLTVT.